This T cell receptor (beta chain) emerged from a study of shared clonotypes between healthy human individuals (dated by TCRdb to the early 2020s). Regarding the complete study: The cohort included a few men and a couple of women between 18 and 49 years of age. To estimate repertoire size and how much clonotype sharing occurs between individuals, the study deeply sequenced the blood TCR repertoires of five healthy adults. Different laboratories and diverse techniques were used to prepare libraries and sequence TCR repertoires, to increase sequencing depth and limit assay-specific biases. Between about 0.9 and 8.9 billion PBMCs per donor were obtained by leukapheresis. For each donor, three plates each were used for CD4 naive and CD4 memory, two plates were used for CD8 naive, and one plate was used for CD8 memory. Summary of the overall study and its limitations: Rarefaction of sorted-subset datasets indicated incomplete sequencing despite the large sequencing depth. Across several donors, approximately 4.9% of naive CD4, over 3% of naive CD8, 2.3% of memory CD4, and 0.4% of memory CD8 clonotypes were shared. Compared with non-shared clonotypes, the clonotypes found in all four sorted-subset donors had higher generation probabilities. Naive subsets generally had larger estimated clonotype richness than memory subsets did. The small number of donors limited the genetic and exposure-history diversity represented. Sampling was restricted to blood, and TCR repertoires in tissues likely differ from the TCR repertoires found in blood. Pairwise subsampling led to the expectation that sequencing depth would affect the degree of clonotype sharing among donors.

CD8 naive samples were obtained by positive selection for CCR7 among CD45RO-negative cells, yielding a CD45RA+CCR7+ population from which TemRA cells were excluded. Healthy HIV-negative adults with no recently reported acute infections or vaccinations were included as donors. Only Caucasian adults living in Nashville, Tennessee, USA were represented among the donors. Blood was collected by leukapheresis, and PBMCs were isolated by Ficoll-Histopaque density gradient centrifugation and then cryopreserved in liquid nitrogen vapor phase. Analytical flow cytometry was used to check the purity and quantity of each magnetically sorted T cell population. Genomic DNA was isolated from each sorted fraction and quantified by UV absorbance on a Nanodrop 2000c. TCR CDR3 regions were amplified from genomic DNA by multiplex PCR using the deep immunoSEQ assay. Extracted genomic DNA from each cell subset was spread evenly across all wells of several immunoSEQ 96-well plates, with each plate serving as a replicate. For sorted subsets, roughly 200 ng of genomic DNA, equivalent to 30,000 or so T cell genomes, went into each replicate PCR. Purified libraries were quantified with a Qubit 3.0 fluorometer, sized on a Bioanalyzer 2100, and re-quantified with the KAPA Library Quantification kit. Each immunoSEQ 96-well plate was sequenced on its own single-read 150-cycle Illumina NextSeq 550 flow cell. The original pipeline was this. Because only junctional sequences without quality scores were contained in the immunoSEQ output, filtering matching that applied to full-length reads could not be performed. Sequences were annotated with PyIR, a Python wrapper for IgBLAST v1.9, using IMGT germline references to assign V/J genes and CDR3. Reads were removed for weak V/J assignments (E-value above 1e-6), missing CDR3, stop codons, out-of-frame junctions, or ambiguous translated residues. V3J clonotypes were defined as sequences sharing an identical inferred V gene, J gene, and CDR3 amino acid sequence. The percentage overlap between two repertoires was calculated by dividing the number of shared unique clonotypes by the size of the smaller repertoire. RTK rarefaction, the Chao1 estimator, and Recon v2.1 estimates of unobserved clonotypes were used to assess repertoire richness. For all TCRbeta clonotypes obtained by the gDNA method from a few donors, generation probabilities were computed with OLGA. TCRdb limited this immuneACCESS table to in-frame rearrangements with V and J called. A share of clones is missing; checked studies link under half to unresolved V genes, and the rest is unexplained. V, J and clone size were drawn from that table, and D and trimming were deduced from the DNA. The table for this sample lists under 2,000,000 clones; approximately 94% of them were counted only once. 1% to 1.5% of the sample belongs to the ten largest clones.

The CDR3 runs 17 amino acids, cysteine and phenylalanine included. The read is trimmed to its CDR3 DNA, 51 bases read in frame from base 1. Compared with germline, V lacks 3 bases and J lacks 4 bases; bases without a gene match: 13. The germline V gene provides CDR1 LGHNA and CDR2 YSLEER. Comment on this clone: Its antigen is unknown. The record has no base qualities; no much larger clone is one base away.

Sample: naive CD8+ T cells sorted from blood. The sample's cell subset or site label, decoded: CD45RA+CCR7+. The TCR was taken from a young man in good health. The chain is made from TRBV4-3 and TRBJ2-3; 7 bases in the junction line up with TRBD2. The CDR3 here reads CASSHSASGLGADTQYF. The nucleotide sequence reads TGCGCCAGCAGCCACTCTGCTAGCGGCCTCGGCGCAGATACGCAGTATTTT.